This entry lists 8 T cell receptor beta chains sequenced from one sample in a study of shared clonotypes between healthy human individuals. Method: immunoSEQ multiplex PCR; TCRdb's copy keeps in-frame clones and lacks some. The sample holds 740,000 or so clones; about three quarters are singletons and the top ten take 1.5% to 2%. The sample comprised memory CD4+ T cells sorted from blood. Sample subset: CD45RA-negative fraction. These receptors were obtained from a woman younger than 45 in good health.

The chain has TRBV7-9 and TRBJ1-4; D not resolved. The CDR3 runs to 17 residues. Germline CDR1 SEHNR, CDR2 FQNEAQ (reference sequence). The V end lost 4 bases, the J end lost 4 bases, and 19 bases lay between the germline ends. The CDR3: CASSWRGYGSGNEKLFF. The CDR3 region has the DNA TGTGCCAGCAGCTGGCGAGGCTATGGATCCGGTAATGAAAAACTGTTTTTT.

The chain couples TRBV18 to TRBJ2-5; D is uncertain. Germline V gene data show CDR1 as KGHSH and CDR2 as LQKENI. The CDR3 contains 12 residues. V dropped 5 bases and J dropped 4 bases, with 8 bases sitting between them. CDR3 residues: CASSGIGETQYF. CDR3 DNA: TGTGCCAGCTCAGGAATCGGAGAGACCCAGTACTTC.

In its sample, this clone was seen once. This chain connects TRBV28 to TRBJ1-5; D is unclear. Germline V CDR1 and CDR2: MDHEN, SYDVKM. There are 16 residues in the CDR3. The ends were cut back, 7 bases at V and 0 bases at J, with 16 bases in the middle. CDR3 residues: CASKRRRGDSNQPQHF. Here the CDR3 DNA reads TGTGCCAGCAAGCGGAGGCGGGGAGATAGCAATCAGCCCCAGCATTTT.

The chain links TRBV28 to TRBJ1-2; 7 bases are shared with TRBD1. Germline CDR1 reads MDHEN; CDR2 reads SYDVKM. The CDR3 contains 13 residues. With V trimmed by 8 bases and J by 3 bases, 6 bases remained unmatched. CDR3: CASLRGGHYGYTF. The CDR3 nucleotides read TGTGCCAGCTTGAGAGGGGGCCACTATGGCTACACCTTC.

The chain joins TRBV19 to TRBJ1-1, with D perhaps TRBD1 (5 bases). Germline V gene lookup returns CDR1 LNHDA and CDR2 SQIVND (reference sequence). The length of the CDR3 is 13 residues. The V gene lost 3 bases and the J gene lost 11 bases, with 16 bases spanning the gap. The CDR3 nucleotides are TGTGCCAGTAGTATTAGTCCAGGGATGTTTGCTTTCTTT. Translated, it gives CASSISPGMFAFF.

J is TRBJ1-5 and V is TRBV27, with a possible D match to TRBD1 (6 bases). The ends were cut back, 3 bases at V and 7 bases at J, with 13 bases in the middle. Germline CDR1 and CDR2: MNHEY and SMNVEV (reference sequence). The CDR3 loop spans 14 amino acids. The CDR3, as DNA: TGTGCCAGCAGTTTGGGACATAGGACCCAGCCCCAGCATTTT. This encodes CASSLGHRTQPQHF.

The chain combines TRBV2 with TRBJ2-2, with TRBD2 identical over 10 bases. After removal of 8 bases from V and 6 bases from J, the junction contained 6 bases not matched to a gene. Germline values: CDR1 SNHLY, CDR2 FYNNEI. The CDR3 is 14 amino acids. CDR3 sequence reads: CASAQREGPGELFF. DNA of the CDR3: TGTGCCAGCGCCCAGCGGGAGGGTCCCGGGGAGCTGTTTTTT.

The chain uses TRBV25-1 and TRBJ2-1; 9 bases match TRBD2. This CDR3 contains 18 residues. The V gene end was trimmed by 2 bases and the J gene end by 5 bases; junction bases not matched to a gene: 13. Germline CDR1 MGHDK, CDR2 SYGVNS. The CDR3 sequence is CASSEMAGGPKENNEQFF. The CDR3 DNA sequence: TGTGCCAGCAGTGAAATGGCGGGAGGGCCGAAGGAGAACAATGAGCAGTTCTTC.